In its sample, the clone carrying this T cell receptor (beta chain) was seen once. Sequencing was performed with immunoSEQ multiplex PCR; in TCRdb, only in-frame clones are kept and a portion is missing. The table lists more than 150,000 clones, 93% of them singletons. The sample originates from a study of control samples from healthy donors and cancer patients. CDR3 length: 14 amino acids. V lost 5 bases to trimming and J lost 7 bases; unmatched junction nucleotides: 10. CDR1 is MDHEN and CDR2 is SYDVKM in the germline V gene. This receptor was taken from a man aged 50 to 59 in good health. The chain has TRBV28 and TRBJ1-2; 7 nucleotides agree with TRBD1. Sequenced sample: blood. The CDR3 bases are TGTGCCAGCAGTATCCGACAGGGCGCAAGTGGCTACACCTTC. Translation gives CASSIRQGASGYTF.